The 13 T cell receptor beta chains given below trace back to one sample, sequenced in a study of tumor-infiltrating lymphocytes in oesophageal squamous cell carcinoma. Each CDR3 protein is one row after TCRdb ran MiXCR on the PCR reads. Of about 24,000 distinct CDR3 sequences in the sample, around 38% are singletons; the top ten hold about 23%. Sequencing was performed on esophageal tumor tissue. All receptors derive from a male donor with esophageal squamous cell carcinoma.

This clonotype was picked up a small number of times. V gene TRBV6-6 combines with J gene TRBJ1-5, with 7 bases lining up with TRBD1. The CDR3 length is 15 residues. CDR1 is MNHNY, CDR2 SVGAGI, per germline (reference sequence). Trimming removed 2 bases from V and 1 base from J; junction bases left unmatched: 2. Written as DNA, the CDR3 is TGTGCCAGCAGTTACGAGGGGGCAAGCAATCAGCCCCAGCATTTT. It is translated as CASSYEGASNQPQHF.

This clonotype was seen a few times. This chain links TRBV7-2 with TRBJ2-7; tentatively, D is TRBD2 (5 bases). The closer fit of TRBJ2-1 to the DNA end suggests the J call may be wrong. Germline CDR1 SGHTA, CDR2 FQGNSA. This CDR3 comprises 15 residues. Here the CDR3 reads CASSLGRERSYEQFF. The CDR3 DNA reads as TGTGCCAGCAGCTTAGGTCGGGAACGGTCCTACGAGCAGTTCTTC.

By sample share, this clonotype is medium-sized. The V gene is TRBV7-2, the J gene TRBJ2-7; D is perhaps TRBD1 (6 bases). The germline gives CDR1 SGHTA, CDR2 FQGNSA. The CDR3 has 14 residues. V was clipped by 3 bases and J by 0 bases, with 9 bases between them. The CDR3 here is CASSFQGISYEQYF. The CDR3, as DNA: TGTGCCAGCAGCTTTCAGGGGATCTCCTACGAGCAGTACTTC.

The table lists this clonotype with many counts. J is TRBJ2-1 and V is TRBV11-2; 11 bases are shared with TRBD2. The junction had 6 bases not matched to a gene; V was cut back by 3 bases and J by 5 bases. Looked up from germline, CDR1 is SGHAT and CDR2 is FQNNGV. The CDR3 has 16 residues. CDR3 region: CASSFQLAGGNNEQFF. In nucleotides, the CDR3 is TGTGCCAGCAGCTTTCAGCTAGCGGGGGGAAACAATGAGCAGTTCTTC.

With respect to this clonotype: The germline gene is not matched at one end of the junction; a read error may be the cause. V gene TRBV7-9 combines with J gene TRBJ1-6; D unclear. CDR3 length equals 12 residues. Germline values: CDR1 SEHNR, CDR2 FQNEAQ (reference sequence). CDR3 sequence reads: CASVPVSYEQYF. CDR3 nucleotides: TGTGCCAGCGTCCCCGTCTCCTACGAGCAGTACTTT.

V is TRBV7-2 and J is TRBJ2-3, with D tentatively TRBD1 (6 bases). Trimming stripped 3 bases from V and 2 bases from J, with 9 bases between. The CDR3 is 14 residues long. The V gene's germline CDR1 is SGHTA and CDR2 FQGNSA. The CDR3 loop reads CASSFDRFTDTQYF. The CDR3 DNA reads TGTGCCAGCAGCTTTGACAGGTTCACAGATACGCAGTATTTT.

This clonotype was found once. The chain is built from TRBV7-3 and TRBJ2-3, with 11 bases identical to TRBD2. There are 15 residues in the CDR3. Germline values: CDR1 SGHTA, CDR2 FQGTGA. V was pared by 5 bases and J by 4 bases, with 5 bases of the junction left unmatched. In nucleotides, the CDR3 is TGTGCCAGCAGCCCCAGGGGACTAGCGGCAGATACGCAGTATTTT. Its protein product is CASSPRGLAADTQYF. The full variable domain, rest sourced from reference TRBV7-3 and TRBJ2-3, is GAGVSQTPSNKVTEKGKYVELRCDPISGHTALYWYRQSLGQGPEFLIYFQGTGAADDSGLPNDRFFAVRPEGSVSTLKIQRTERGDSAVYLCASSPRGLAADTQYFGPGTRLTVL.

This rearrangement joins TRBV7-9 to TRBJ2-7; 7 nucleotides align to TRBD2. The CDR3 has 16 amino acids. V lost 3 bases, J lost 3 bases, and 11 bases stayed unmatched. Germline loops: CDR1 SEHNR, CDR2 FQNEAQ (reference sequence). The CDR3 DNA is TGTGCCAGCAGCTTGGATACTAGTCGGGGGGACTACGAGCAGTACTTC. This encodes CASSLDTSRGDYEQYF.

With respect to this clonotype: No conserved phenylalanine or tryptophan ends this CDR3, so it is likely a read error. It is unclear where the CDR3 begins or ends on the DNA, so no DNA is shown, and the CDR3 is as TCRdb lists it. The V call is TRBV12-5, the J call TRBJ2-3; the tabulated D call, TRBD1, remains unverified against the DNA. The CDR3 length equals 17 residues, ends included. The germline gives CDR1 LGHNT, CDR2 FRNRAP. CDR3 residues: CASGLVQDRAYGYTFGS.

This clonotype was observed many times. V is TRBV12-5 and J is TRBJ2-5; 10 nucleotides match TRBD2. CDR1 is LGHNT, CDR2 FRNRAP, per germline. This CDR3 region has 17 residues. J was trimmed by 4 bases and V by 3 bases; bases with no gene match: 11. CDR3 in amino acids: CASGFGLAGDRRETQYF. The CDR3 DNA follows: TGTGCTAGTGGTTTTGGGCTAGCGGGAGACAGAAGAGAGACCCAGTACTTC.

There are many counts of this clonotype. The J gene is TRBJ2-5, the V gene TRBV18, with D maybe TRBD2 (6 bases). V was trimmed by 0 bases and J by 5 bases, leaving 10 bases between them. Germline-derived CDR1 and CDR2 are KGHSH and LQKENI. The CDR3 is made up of 14 amino acids. CDR3 protein: CASSPPGLPETQYF. DNA for the CDR3: TGTGCCAGCTCACCACCAGGACTACCCGAGACCCAGTACTTC.

This clonotype showed up just a few times. V is TRBV25-1 and J is TRBJ2-5; D is uncertain. With the DNA end fitting TRBJ2-7 better, the J assignment may be wrong. There are 11 residues in the CDR3. The germline V gene encodes CDR1 MGHDK and CDR2 SYGVNS. CDR3 loop: CASSDDYEQYF. The CDR3 bases are TGTGCCAGCAGTGATGATTACGAGCAGTACTTC.

This clonotype was detected many times. The DNA for the CDR3 is TGTGCCAGCAGCCAAGGACGGGAGTGGGTAGATACGCAGTATTTT. Its protein is CASSQGREWVDTQYF. The chain has TRBV4-2 and TRBJ2-3, with D maybe TRBD2 (6 bases). Per the germline V gene, CDR1 is LGHNA and CDR2 is YNFKEQ. This CDR3 spans 15 amino acids. The ends were cut back, 1 base at V and 5 bases at J, with 13 bases in the middle.